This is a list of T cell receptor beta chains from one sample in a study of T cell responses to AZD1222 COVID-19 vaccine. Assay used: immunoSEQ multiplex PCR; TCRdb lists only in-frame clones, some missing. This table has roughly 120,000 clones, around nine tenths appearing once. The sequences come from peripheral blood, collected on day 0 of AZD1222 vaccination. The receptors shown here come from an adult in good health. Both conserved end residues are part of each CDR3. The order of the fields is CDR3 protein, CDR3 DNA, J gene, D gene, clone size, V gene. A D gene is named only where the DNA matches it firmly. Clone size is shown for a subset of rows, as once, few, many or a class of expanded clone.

CASSLDGVSNQPQHF | TGTGCCAGCAGCCTAGACGGGGTAAGCAATCAGCCCCAGCATTTT | TRBJ1-5 | - | few | TRBV5-5
CASRGDGEKLFF | TGTGCCAGCAGGGGGGACGGCGAAAAACTGTTTTTT | TRBJ1-4 | - | - | TRBV2
CASSLGGLSNQPQHF | TGTGCCAGCAGCTTGGGGGGGCTGAGCAATCAGCCCCAGCATTTT | TRBJ1-5 | - | - | TRBV7-9
CSVAVDRALGDEQFF | TGCAGCGTTGCCGTGGACAGGGCCCTTGGGGATGAGCAGTTCTTC | TRBJ2-1 | TRBD1 | - | TRBV29-1
CASSVGGVGKKLFF | TGTGCCAGCAGCGTAGGAGGGGTTGGTAAAAAACTGTTTTTT | TRBJ1-4 | - | once | TRBV9
CASSDGEAGGSYNEQFF | TGTGCCAGCAGCGATGGGGAAGCGGGAGGCTCCTACAATGAGCAGTTCTTC | TRBJ2-1 | TRBD2 | - | TRBV3-1/TRBV3-2
CSARASEAFF | TGCAGTGCTAGAGCTTCTGAAGCTTTCTTT | TRBJ1-1 | - | - | TRBV20-1
CASTLKRVMNTEAFF | TGTGCCAGCACCCTAAAGAGGGTGATGAACACTGAAGCTTTCTTT | TRBJ1-1 | - | - | TRBV7-8
CASSLFGGIGTDTQYF | TGTGCCAGCAGTTTATTTGGGGGGATAGGGACGGATACGCAGTATTTT | TRBJ2-3 | - | - | TRBV27
CASSEARGGIGKLFF | TGTGCCAGCAGTGAAGCGCGGGGGGGAATAGGAAAACTGTTTTTT | TRBJ1-4 | - | - | TRBV6-1
CASSNRQGVLSPLHF | TGTGCCAGCAGTAACCGACAGGGGGTTCTTTCACCCCTCCACTTT | TRBJ1-6 | TRBD1 | - | TRBV27
CASSYAEGEGYEQYF | TGTGCCAGCAGTTATGCGGAGGGGGAAGGCTACGAGCAGTACTTC | TRBJ2-7 | - | - | TRBV6-5
CASSERGVRSPLHF | TGTGCCAGCAGTGAACGGGGAGTGAGGTCACCCCTCCACTTT | TRBJ1-6 | - | - | TRBV2
CASSEFRREGNEQFF | TGCGCCAGCAGTGAGTTTAGGCGGGAGGGCAATGAGCAGTTCTTC | TRBJ2-1 | TRBD2 | - | TRBV10-2
CASSLDYEQYF | TGTGCCAGCAGCTTAGACTACGAGCAGTACTTC | TRBJ2-7 | - | - | TRBV11-2
CASSPRGGNQPQHF | TGTGCCAGCAGCCCCAGGGGTGGCAATCAGCCCCAGCATTTT | TRBJ1-5 | - | - | TRBV3-1/TRBV3-2
CASSPRASGANVLTF | TGTGCCAGCAGCCCGCGGGCCTCTGGGGCCAACGTCCTGACTTTC | TRBJ2-6 | - | - | TRBV14
CASSQIGTGEAFF | TGCGCCAGCAGCCAAATCGGGACAGGGGAGGCTTTCTTT | TRBJ1-1 | TRBD1 | once | TRBV4-1
CASSISGSSYNEQFF | TGTGCCAGCAGCATAAGCGGGAGCTCCTACAATGAGCAGTTCTTC | TRBJ2-1 | TRBD2 | - | TRBV7-2
CASSEMVGQTPQYF | TGTGCCAGCAGTGAAATGGTGGGACAGACCCCGCAGTACTTC | TRBJ2-7 | TRBD1 | - | TRBV6-1
CATSDRGKPQHF | TGTGCCACCTCGGACAGGGGAAAGCCCCAGCATTTT | TRBJ1-5 | TRBD1 | few | TRBV2
CASRSGSGTEAFF | TGTGCCAGCAGGTCAGGGTCGGGGACTGAAGCTTTCTTT | TRBJ1-1 | - | - | TRBV9
CASSLGGIDETQYF | TGCGCCAGCAGCTTGGGTGGGATTGATGAGACCCAGTACTTC | TRBJ2-5 | - | - | TRBV5-1
CATRGSFSSIKNIQYF | TGTGCCACCAGGGGGAGTTTTTCCTCGATCAAAAACATTCAGTACTTC | TRBJ2-4 | TRBD1 | - | TRBV19
CSASGQVQETQYF | TGCAGTGCTAGTGGGCAGGTTCAAGAGACCCAGTACTTC | TRBJ2-5 | - | - | TRBV20-1
CASSKGNQETQYF | TGTGCCAGCAGCAAAGGAAACCAAGAGACCCAGTACTTC | TRBJ2-5 | - | once | TRBV7-3
CASRTGHGQPQHF | TGCGCCAGCAGAACCGGACACGGTCAGCCCCAGCATTTT | TRBJ1-5 | - | - | TRBV5-1
CASSLDGTRGSKNIQYF | TGTGCCAGCAGCTTAGACGGGACCAGGGGATCCAAAAACATTCAGTACTTC | TRBJ2-4 | - | - | TRBV7-2
CASSVSGATNTEAFF | TGTGCCAGTAGTGTTTCAGGGGCTACGAACACTGAAGCTTTCTTT | TRBJ1-1 | - | - | TRBV19
CASSQDIKGTDTQYF | TGTGCCAGCAGCCAAGATATTAAGGGCACAGATACGCAGTATTTT | TRBJ2-3 | - | - | TRBV4-2
CASSPPGEAGEKLFF | TGTGCCAGCTCACCCCCCGGGGAGGCAGGTGAAAAACTGTTTTTT | TRBJ1-4 | - | - | TRBV18
CASSVHGGDQPQHF | TGTGCCAGCAGCGTACATGGCGGGGATCAGCCCCAGCATTTT | TRBJ1-5 | - | - | TRBV9
CASKELTGGTEAFF | TGCGCCAGCAAGGAACTCACAGGGGGCACTGAAGCTTTCTTT | TRBJ1-1 | TRBD1 | - | TRBV5-1
CASSIPGTGGEQYF | TGTGCCAGTAGTATTCCCGGGACAGGGGGCGAGCAGTACTTC | TRBJ2-7 | TRBD1 | - | TRBV19
CASSLKATAPGGYTF | TGTGCCAGCAGCTTAAAGGCGACAGCACCTGGCGGCTACACCTTC | TRBJ1-2 | - | - | TRBV7-9
CAWRPGRTEAFF | TGTGCCTGGAGACCAGGGAGGACTGAAGCTTTCTTT | TRBJ1-1 | - | - | TRBV30
CASSATGTINEQFF | TGTGCCAGCAGTGCCACCGGGACGATCAATGAGCAGTTCTTC | TRBJ2-1 | - | - | TRBV25-1
CASSLFLNTEAFF | TGTGCCAGCAGTCTTTTCCTCAACACTGAAGCTTTCTTT | TRBJ1-1 | - | once | TRBV27
CASSFNRGDTIYF | TGTGCCAGCAGCTTTAACAGGGGAGACACCATATATTTT | TRBJ1-3 | TRBD1 | - | TRBV5-4
CASSEGGDEQFF | TGCGCCAGCAGTGAGGGAGGGGATGAGCAGTTCTTC | TRBJ2-1 | - | - | TRBV10-1
CACSKGHNQPQHF | TGTGCCTGCAGTAAGGGACACAATCAGCCCCAGCATTTT | TRBJ1-5 | - | - | TRBV6-5
CASSPPMANEQFF | TGTGCCAGCAGCCCGCCCATGGCAAATGAGCAGTTCTTC | TRBJ2-1 | - | - | TRBV7-9
CASSETDRPNQPQHF | TGTGCCAGCAGTGAAACTGACAGGCCCAATCAGCCCCAGCATTTT | TRBJ1-5 | - | - | TRBV2
CASSQATSGYNEQFF | TGTGCCAGCAGCCAAGCGACTAGCGGCTACAATGAGCAGTTCTTC | TRBJ2-1 | TRBD2 | - | TRBV3-1/TRBV3-2
CASSYESGTTNFEQFF | TGTGCCAGCAGTTACGAATCGGGGACTACAAATTTTGAGCAGTTCTTC | TRBJ2-1 | TRBD2 | - | TRBV6-2/TRBV6-3
CASSLGGEAYNEQFF | TGTGCCAGTAGTCTGGGTGGGGAAGCCTACAATGAGCAGTTCTTC | TRBJ2-1 | - | - | TRBV19
CASSQGGLGEEKLFF | TGTGCCAGCAGCCAAGGGGGTCTTGGGGAGGAAAAACTGTTTTTT | TRBJ1-4 | - | - | TRBV3-1/TRBV3-2
CASSGRASYEQYF | TGTGCCAGCAGCGGTCGGGCCTCCTACGAGCAGTACTTC | TRBJ2-7 | - | - | TRBV9
CASSLGWETQYF | TGTGCCAGCAGCTTAGGCTGGGAGACCCAGTACTTC | TRBJ2-5 | - | - | TRBV7-2
CAWSWTLNTEAFF | TGTGCCTGGAGTTGGACACTTAACACTGAAGCTTTCTTT | TRBJ1-1 | - | - | TRBV30
CATSDSPTFWVIGNQPQHF | TGTGCCACCAGTGATTCCCCGACCTTCTGGGTGATTGGCAATCAGCCCCAGCATTTT | TRBJ1-5 | - | - | TRBV24-1
CASSLDGVGEQFF | TGTGCCAGCAGCTTGGATGGGGTTGGTGAGCAGTTCTTC | TRBJ2-1 | - | - | TRBV5-4
CASSEFRGLANTEAFF | TGTGCCAGCAGTGAATTCAGGGGGCTCGCGAACACTGAAGCTTTCTTT | TRBJ1-1 | TRBD1 | once | TRBV2
CASSPFSLAGLGEQFF | TGTGCCAGCAGCCCTTTTTCTCTAGCGGGATTAGGTGAGCAGTTCTTC | TRBJ2-1 | TRBD2 | - | TRBV5-4